Listed here are 11 T cell receptor beta chains from one sample, sequenced in a study of blood T cells in healthy people across ages. With a J-beta primer mix and a sample-barcoded 5' primer, a second PCR ran 7 to 11 cycles. TCRdb passed the 5' RACE reads through MiXCR, listing each CDR3 protein once. The sample records a few hundred thousand distinct CDR3 sequences, roughly 28% being singletons. The specimen was blood. These TCRs come from an older woman in good health.

V is TRBV12-3 or TRBV12-4 and J is TRBJ1-1, with a possible D match to TRBD1 (6 bases). This CDR3 has 12 amino acids. Trimming pared 5 bases from V and 6 bases from J, leaving 10 bases between. CDR3 region: CASSLGGAEAFF. In DNA form, the CDR3 reads TGTGCCAGCAGTCTAGGGGGGGCTGAAGCTTTCTTT.

The V gene is TRBV11-2, the J gene TRBJ2-5, with TRBD1 matching over 8 bases. The DNA matches TRBJ2-1 better at its end, which makes the J call doubtful. Germline assignment: CDR1 SGHAT and CDR2 FQNNGV. CDR3 length: 14 amino acids. CDR3 region: CASSFRTGSNEQFF. The CDR3 coding sequence is TGTGCCAGCAGCTTCCGGACAGGGAGCAATGAGCAGTTCTTC.

The gene calls are TRBV12-5 and TRBJ2-2; D unclear. The CDR3 has 13 amino acids. Trimming took off 7 bases at V and 5 bases at J, with 11 bases between the two ends. The germline V gene has CDR1 LGHNT and CDR2 FRNRAP. The CDR3, as DNA: TGTGCTAGTGCCCTAAGGGCGACCGGGGAGCTGTTTTTT. Amino acid sequence: CASALRATGELFF.

The chain joins TRBV10-3 to TRBJ1-1; D is undetermined. V was cut by 4 bases and J by 1 base, with 10 bases left in between. This CDR3 contains 14 residues. In germline, CDR1 is ENHRY, CDR2 SYGVKD. CDR3 amino acids: CAISAQSTNTEAFF. The CDR3 DNA reads TGTGCCATCAGTGCTCAGTCAACGAACACTGAAGCTTTCTTT.

There are a few counts of this clonotype. The V call is TRBV28, the J call TRBJ2-7, with 8 bases fitting TRBD2. Germline loops: CDR1 MDHEN, CDR2 SYDVKM. Trimming cost V 4 bases and J 4 bases; bases outside gene matches: 9. There are 15 residues in the CDR3. CDR3 in amino acids: CASSSPTSGGYEQYF. The CDR3 DNA follows: TGTGCCAGCAGTTCACCAACCAGCGGGGGTTACGAGCAGTACTTC. Full variable domain (outside the CDR3, taken from reference TRBV28 and TRBJ2-7): DVKVTQSSRYLVKRTGEKVFLECVQDMDHENMFWYRQDPGLGLRLIYFSYDVKMKEKGDIPEGYSVSREKKERFSLILESASTNQTSMYLCASSSPTSGGYEQYFGPGTRLTVT.

This clonotype was counted a few times. CDR3 DNA: TGTGCCAGCAGCCCCAGGGTTCGCGGAGATGAAAAACTGTTTTTT. Translation gives CASSPRVRGDEKLFF. The genes are TRBV7-9 and TRBJ1-4; D possibly corresponds to TRBD1 (5 bases). Germline assignment: CDR1 SEHNR and CDR2 FQNEAQ (reference sequence). The ends were cut back, 5 bases at V and 6 bases at J, with 16 bases in the middle. The CDR3 has 15 residues.

Ten or more counts support this clonotype. This rearrangement joins TRBV2 to TRBJ1-1, with a tentative D call TRBD1 (6 bases). CDR1 SNHLY and CDR2 FYNNEI come from the germline V gene. With 6 bases removed from V and 4 bases from J, the gap between germline ends came to 15 bases. CDR3 length: 14 amino acids. This CDR3 reads CASSVTGYGTEAFF. The DNA for the CDR3 is TGTGCCAGCAGCGTCACAGGGTACGGCACTGAAGCTTTCTTT.

This clonotype came up a few times. The CDR3, as DNA: TGTGCCAGCAGTCCCCGTCAGGGGAAGGGCTGGGCCAACGTCCTGACTTTC. Its translation is CASSPRQGKGWANVLTF. The V call is TRBV11-1, the J call TRBJ2-6, with D perhaps matching TRBD1 (6 bases). V was trimmed by 6 bases and J by 5 bases, leaving 20 bases between them. The germline V gene has CDR1 SGHAT and CDR2 FQDESV (reference sequence). The CDR3 contains 17 residues.

This clonotype turned up a few times. This rearrangement joins TRBV6-2 or TRBV6-3 to TRBJ2-7, with D perhaps matching TRBD2 (5 bases). From germline, CDR1 is MNHEY and CDR2 SVGEGT. The CDR3 has 13 amino acids. Trimming stripped 0 bases from V and 6 bases from J, with 9 bases between. CDR3 region: CASSYSRVREQYF. The CDR3 DNA reads as TGTGCCAGCAGTTACTCGAGGGTCCGCGAGCAGTACTTC.

The chain joins TRBV29-1 to TRBJ2-3, with TRBD2 as a possible D gene (7 bases). The CDR3 extends over 13 amino acids. The V gene lost 6 bases and the J gene lost 9 bases, with 19 bases spanning the gap. CDR1 is SQVTM, CDR2 ANQGSEA, per germline. The CDR3 sequence is CSVLLRGGGTQYF. In DNA form, the CDR3 reads TGCAGCGTACTCCTGAGGGGGGGCGGAACGCAGTATTTT.

V gene TRBV5-1 combines with J gene TRBJ1-1; D not certain. The germline V gene encodes CDR1 SGHRS and CDR2 YFSETQ. Trimming stripped 7 bases from V and 5 bases from J, with 9 bases between. The CDR3 has 11 amino acids. The CDR3 DNA sequence: TGCGCCAGCCACGGGGAAACTGAAGCTTTCTTT. Its translation is CASHGETEAFF.